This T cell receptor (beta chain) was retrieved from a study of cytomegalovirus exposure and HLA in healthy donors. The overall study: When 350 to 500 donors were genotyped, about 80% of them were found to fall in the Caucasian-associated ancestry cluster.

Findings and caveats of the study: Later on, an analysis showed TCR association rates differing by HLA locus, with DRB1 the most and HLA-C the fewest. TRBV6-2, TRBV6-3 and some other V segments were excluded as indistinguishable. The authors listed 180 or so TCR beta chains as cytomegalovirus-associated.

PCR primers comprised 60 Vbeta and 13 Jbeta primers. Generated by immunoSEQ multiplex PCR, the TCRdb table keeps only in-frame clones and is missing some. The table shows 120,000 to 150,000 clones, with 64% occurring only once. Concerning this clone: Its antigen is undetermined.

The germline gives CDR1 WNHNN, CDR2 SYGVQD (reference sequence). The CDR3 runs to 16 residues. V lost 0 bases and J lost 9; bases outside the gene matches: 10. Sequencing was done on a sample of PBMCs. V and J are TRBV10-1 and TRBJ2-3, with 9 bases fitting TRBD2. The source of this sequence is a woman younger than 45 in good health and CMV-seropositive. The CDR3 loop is CASSESGSGSEKTQYF. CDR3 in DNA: TGCGCCAGCAGTGAGTCGGGTAGCGGGAGCGAAAAGACGCAGTATTTT.